This T cell receptor beta chain was identified during a study of cytomegalovirus exposure and HLA in healthy donors. This clone was found a few times. Its antigen is still unknown. This sample includes further DNA sequences coding for the same CDR3. Findings and caveats of the study: Specific recognition of CMV antigens was confirmed in vitro for a few chains (all CMV-associated).

The germline V gene has CDR1 GTSNPN and CDR2 SVGIG (reference sequence). V lost 4 bases and J 2 bases, leaving 11 bases between the germline ends. The CDR3 contains 13 residues. The PCR used 60 Vbeta and 13 Jbeta primers. Sequencing used immunoSEQ multiplex PCR; TCRdb keeps in-frame clones, though not all of them. Of some 100,000 clones in the sample, 74% were seen once. This TCR was sampled from a human donor in good health. Sample: PBMCs. This rearrangement joins TRBV30 to TRBJ1-1, with a tentative D call TRBD1 (5 bases). The CDR3 reads CAWMGTANTEAFF. The CDR3 region has the DNA TGTGCCTGGATGGGGACTGCCAACACTGAAGCTTTCTTT.